This T cell receptor beta chain was captured by sequencing in a study of blood T cell repertoires in COVID-19. The data were produced by immunoSEQ multiplex PCR, yet TCRdb's version contains in-frame clones alone and is incomplete. The table has a few hundred thousand clones, around 90% seen once. With 4 bases removed from V and 2 bases from J, the gap between germline ends came to 8 bases. Germline-derived CDR1 and CDR2 are LNHDA and SQIVND (reference sequence). This CDR3 contains 13 residues. What was sequenced was PBMCs or T cells enriched from blood (not recorded which). The clonotype comes from a young woman with acute COVID-19. The rearrangement joins TRBV19 to TRBJ1-1, with D perhaps matching TRBD1 (5 bases). CDR3 coding DNA: TGTGCCAGTAGTAACGGGGGAAACACTGAAGCTTTCTTT. Its translation is CASSNGGNTEAFF. Using reference TRBV19 and TRBJ1-1 for the parts outside the CDR3, the full variable domain is DGGITQSPKYLFRKEGQNVTLSCEQNLNHDAMYWYRQDPGQGLRLIYYSQIVNDFQKGDIAEGYSVSREKKESFPLTVTSAQKNPTAFYLCASSNGGNTEAFFGQGTRLTVV.